These T cell receptor beta chains were read from a single sample in a study of T cell responses to AZD1222 COVID-19 vaccine. The table came from immunoSEQ multiplex PCR; TCRdb's copy has only in-frame clones and leaves some out. Of approximately 75,000 clones listed, 75% to 90% are singletons. Sequenced here: peripheral blood, sampled 28 days after the second AZD1222 dose. The receptor source for this set is an adult who received the AZD1222 COVID-19 vaccine. Each CDR3 is given with its conserved first and last residue. A D gene is named only where the DNA matches it firmly. Clone size, where shown, is once, few, many, or a class for clones that have expanded.

CDR3aa	CDR3nt	abundance	j_gene	d_gene	v_gene
CAISLGQGVEGYTF	TGTGCCATCAGTTTGGGACAGGGGGTCGAGGGCTACACCTTC	NA	TRBJ1-2	TRBD1	TRBV10-3
CASSVTGTGSGANVLTF	TGTGCCAGCAGCGTAACAGGGACAGGGAGTGGGGCCAACGTCCTGACTTTC	once	TRBJ2-6	TRBD1	TRBV9
CASKSRDRFSPLHF	TGTGCCAGCAAGTCCCGGGACAGGTTTTCACCCCTCCACTTT	NA	TRBJ1-6	TRBD1	TRBV6-5
CSASSLLRTANTEAFF	TGCAGTGCTAGTTCCCTCCTCCGGACAGCGAACACTGAAGCTTTCTTT	NA	TRBJ1-1	NA	TRBV20-1
CASSIRRADNEQFF	TGTGCCAGCAGCATACGGCGGGCAGACAATGAGCAGTTCTTC	few	TRBJ2-1	NA	TRBV5-4
CASSQVMTRSNEKLFF	TGTGCCAGCAGCCAAGTCATGACCCGAAGTAATGAAAAACTGTTTTTT	NA	TRBJ1-4	NA	TRBV3-1/TRBV3-2
CASPRTAGGPYNEQFF	TGTGCCAGCCCTCGTACCGCGGGGGGGCCGTACAATGAGCAGTTCTTC	NA	TRBJ2-1	TRBD2	TRBV7-9
CASSYRSSDTQYF	TGTGCCAGCAGCTACCGCTCCTCGGATACGCAGTATTTT	NA	TRBJ2-3	NA	TRBV9
CASSPVGQLNTEAFF	TGTGCCAGCAGCCCAGTGGGACAGTTGAACACTGAAGCTTTCTTT	NA	TRBJ1-1	TRBD1	TRBV7-2
CASSNRGQMNTEAFF	TGTGCCAGCAGTAACCGTGGCCAAATGAACACTGAAGCTTTCTTT	NA	TRBJ1-1	NA	TRBV6-5
CASSRSRDFTQYF	TGCGCCAGCAGCCGCAGCCGGGACTTTACGCAGTATTTT	NA	TRBJ2-3	NA	TRBV4-3
CASSLDFYGYTF	TGTGCCAGCAGCCTCGACTTCTATGGCTACACCTTC	NA	TRBJ1-2	NA	TRBV6-5
CASGSGGNEQFF	TGTGCCAGCGGTTCCGGGGGTAATGAGCAGTTCTTC	NA	TRBJ2-1	NA	TRBV5-4
CASRTGSIGAFF	TGTGCCAGCAGAACAGGGTCAATAGGGGCTTTCTTT	NA	TRBJ1-1	NA	TRBV28
CATSRDQGYEQYF	TGTGCCACCAGCAGAGATCAGGGCTACGAGCAGTACTTC	NA	TRBJ2-7	NA	TRBV15
CASREGGGIPYEQYF	TGTGCCAGCAGAGAAGGGGGCGGGATTCCCTACGAGCAGTACTTC	few	TRBJ2-7	NA	TRBV27
CASSPPGRRSPYEQYF	TGTGCCAGCAGTCCCCCGGGACGTAGGAGCCCCTACGAGCAGTACTTC	NA	TRBJ2-7	NA	TRBV6-2/TRBV6-3
CASSLEGGYGYTF	TGTGCCAGCAGCTTGGAGGGGGGCTATGGCTACACCTTC	NA	TRBJ1-2	NA	TRBV5-4
CASSYTRYNSPLHF	TGTGCCAGCAGTTACACGCGCTATAATTCACCCCTCCACTTT	once	TRBJ1-6	NA	TRBV6-5
CASTSWGASYEQYF	TGTGCCAGCACCTCGTGGGGGGCCTCCTACGAGCAGTACTTC	NA	TRBJ2-7	NA	TRBV28
CASSPQGARDEKLFF	TGTGCCAGCAGCCCACAGGGGGCGCGGGATGAAAAACTGTTTTTT	NA	TRBJ1-4	TRBD1	TRBV5-6
CASSLTGSGNTIYF	TGTGCCAGCAGCCTAACTGGGTCTGGAAACACCATATATTTT	NA	TRBJ1-3	NA	TRBV7-9
CASSSTRENTIYF	TGTGCCAGCAGTTCCACAAGGGAGAACACCATATATTTT	NA	TRBJ1-3	NA	TRBV7-2
CASSLGGFPQPQHF	TGTGCCAGCAGCTTAGGGGGTTTTCCGCAGCCCCAGCATTTT	NA	TRBJ1-5	NA	TRBV7-6
CAIRSGQLASYEQYF	TGTGCCATCAGGAGCGGACAGCTTGCATCCTACGAGCAGTACTTC	NA	TRBJ2-7	NA	TRBV10-3
CASSMALQGTNTEAFF	TGTGCCAGCAGCATGGCCCTCCAGGGGACGAACACTGAAGCTTTCTTT	NA	TRBJ1-1	NA	TRBV21-1
CASSLEGTDTQYF	TGCGCCAGCAGCCTTGAGGGGACAGATACGCAGTATTTT	NA	TRBJ2-3	NA	TRBV5-1